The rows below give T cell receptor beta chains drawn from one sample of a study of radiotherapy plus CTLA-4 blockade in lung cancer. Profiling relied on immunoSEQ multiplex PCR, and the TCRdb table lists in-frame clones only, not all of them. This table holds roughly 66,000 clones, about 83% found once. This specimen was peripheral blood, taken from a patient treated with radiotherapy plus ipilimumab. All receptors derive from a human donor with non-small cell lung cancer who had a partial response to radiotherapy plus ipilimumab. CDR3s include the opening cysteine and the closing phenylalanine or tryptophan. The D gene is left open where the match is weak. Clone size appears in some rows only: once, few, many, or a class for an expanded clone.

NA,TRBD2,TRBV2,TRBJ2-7,TGTGCCAGCAGATGGGGACTAGCGGTCTACGAGCAGTACTTC,CASRWGLAVYEQYF
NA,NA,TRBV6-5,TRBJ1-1,TGTGCCAGCAGAGGCGCGGGGACTTACACTGAAGCTTTCTTT,CASRGAGTYTEAFF
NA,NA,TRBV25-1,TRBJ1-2,TGTGCCAGCAGGGGGGAGGGGCGCGGCTATGGCTACACCTTC,CASRGEGRGYGYTF
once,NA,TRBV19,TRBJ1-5,TGTGCCAGTAGTTCAAGACACAATCAGCCCCAGCATTTT,CASSSRHNQPQHF
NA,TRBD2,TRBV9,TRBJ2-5,TGTGCCAGCAGCGAACGGACTAGCGGGAGCTACCAAGAGACCCAGTACTTC,CASSERTSGSYQETQYF
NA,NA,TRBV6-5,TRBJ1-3,TGTGCCAGCTTGAGCTCTGGAAACACCATATATTTT,CASLSSGNTIYF
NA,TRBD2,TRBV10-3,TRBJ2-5,TGTGCCACGTTAGCGGGAGGGCCGGGAAAGACCCAGTACTTC,CATLAGGPGKTQYF
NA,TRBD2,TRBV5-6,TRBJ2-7,TGTGCCAGCAGCTCGGGACTAGCGGGAGGGAAGAACGAGCAGTACTTC,CASSSGLAGGKNEQYF
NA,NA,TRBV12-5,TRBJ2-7,TGTGCTAGTGTCCTGGGGCGGCTGACAGGCTACGAGCAGTACTTC,CASVLGRLTGYEQYF
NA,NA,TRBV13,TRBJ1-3,TGTGCCAGCAGCTTACAGGGTTCCCGAAACACCATATATTTT,CASSLQGSRNTIYF
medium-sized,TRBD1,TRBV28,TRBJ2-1,TGTGCCAGCAGCTCTGCCGGGACAGGGGATGAGCAGTTCTTC,CASSSAGTGDEQFF
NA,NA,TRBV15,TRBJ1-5,TGTGCCACCAGCACAGAACGCGGAAACAATCAGCCCCAGCATTTT,CATSTERGNNQPQHF
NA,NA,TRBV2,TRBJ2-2,TGTGCCAGCAGAGGACAGAGGGCAACGGGCGGGGAGCTGTTTTTT,CASRGQRATGGELFF
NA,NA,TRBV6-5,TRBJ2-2,TGTGCCAGCAGCCGGGGGAACGGGGAGCTGTTTTTT,CASSRGNGELFF
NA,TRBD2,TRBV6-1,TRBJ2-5,TGTGCCGCTCAGAGGGAACTAGCGATGGAGACCCAGTACTTC,CAAQRELAMETQYF
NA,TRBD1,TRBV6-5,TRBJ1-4,TGTGCCAGCAGTCCCTCGACAGGGGGCGGTGAAAAACTGTTTTTT,CASSPSTGGGEKLFF
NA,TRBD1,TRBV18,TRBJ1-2,TGTGCCAGCTCAGCGGCAGGGGGTACCCCCTTATATGGCTACACCTTC,CASSAAGGTPLYGYTF
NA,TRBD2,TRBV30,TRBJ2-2,TGTGCCTGGAGTTCGCCGGGACTAGGGGCCGGGGAGCTGTTTTTT,CAWSSPGLGAGELFF
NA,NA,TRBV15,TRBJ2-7,TGTGCCACCAGCAGAGATCGAGGGCTCTACGAGCAGTACTTC,CATSRDRGLYEQYF
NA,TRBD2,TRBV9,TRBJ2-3,TGTGCCAGCAGCGGAAGACTAGCGGGAGATGTAGATACGCAGTATTTT,CASSGRLAGDVDTQYF
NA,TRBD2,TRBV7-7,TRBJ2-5,TGTGCCAGCAGCCCTAGACTAGCGGGAGGATCGGAGACCCAGTACTTC,CASSPRLAGGSETQYF
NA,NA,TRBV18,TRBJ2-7,TGTGCCAGCTCACCAGGGAGAGAGCCCTACGAGCAGTACTTC,CASSPGREPYEQYF
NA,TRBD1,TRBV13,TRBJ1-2,TGTGCCAGCAGCTTAGTCCGACAGGGATTTGGCTACACCTTC,CASSLVRQGFGYTF
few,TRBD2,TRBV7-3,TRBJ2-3,TGTGCCAGCCAAAAAACCGGGACTAGCGGGAGCACAGATACGCAGTATTTT,CASQKTGTSGSTDTQYF